The present T cell receptor (beta chain) was sequenced within a study of blood T cell repertoires in COVID-19 (dated by TCRdb to about 2020). About the investigation overall: Samples from collaborators originated in the United States, Italy and Spain and spanned both the acute and convalescent phases of COVID-19. The prospective study material was composed of cDNA or gDNA derived from T cells, B-cell-depleted T cells, or PBMCs. The repertoires were released in a freely available public database meant as a resource for research on the immune response to SARS-CoV-2. The samples were drawn from the first 160 participants of the ongoing ImmuneRACE study and from 1,254 subjects provided by 6 global collaborators. Deeply sampled blood TCRbeta repertoires from subjects exposed to, actively infected with, or recovered from COVID-19 were included in the dataset. A de-identified subject ID, COVID-19 status, age in years and sex were almost always included in the sample metadata. Where HLA class I and class II types were available, the types were taken from metadata supplied by the sample provider, not from assay-based typing. General study outcomes and caveats: How much clinical and demographic metadata was included differed by source and by participant, and the metadata was provided uncurated.

A word on this clone: This clone's antigen is unknown. Nothing much larger sits one base from this clone, and base qualities are not available.

Another Seattle source contributed samples from volunteer blood donors who had recovered from COVID-19. The collaborating institutions used their own protocols to collect whole blood in K2EDTA tubes. For TCRbeta analysis, collaborators shipped samples as frozen whole blood, isolated PBMCs, or DNA extracted from either of those sample types. TCRbeta CDR3 regions were amplified from genomic DNA using the immunoSEQ Assay, a bias-controlled multiplex PCR. The paper's data handling went like this. The number of nucleated cells in each sample was estimated by amplification of reference gene primers within the assay. Sequence reads were collapsed and filtered to measure the absolute abundance of every unique TCRbeta CDR3 rearrangement. For each sample, productive Simpson clonality was calculated as the square root of Simpson's diversity index across productive rearrangements. The table comes from immuneACCESS by way of TCRdb, which keeps in-frame sequences with V and J called. Part of the clones is missing from these tables; in studies checked, under half for an unresolved V gene and the rest for unknown reasons. The DNA was the basis for D and trimming; V, J and clone size are from that table. The sample table contains about 230,000 clones; only one count was recorded for 84% of them. In total, the top ten clones hold about 1.4% of the sample.

The germline V gene encodes CDR1 DFQATT and CDR2 SNEGSKA (reference sequence). V loses 3 bases at its end and J loses 3 bases; junction bases beyond the gene matches: 5. From its cysteine to its phenylalanine, the CDR3 spans 14 amino acids. The entry retains the CDR3 DNA only, 42 bases that are in frame from base 1. The rearrangement combines TRBV20-1 with TRBJ2-7, with 10 bases in between that match TRBD1. Material: peripheral blood. This receptor was identified in a woman between 40 and 50 years old who had recovered from COVID-19. Read as DNA, the sequence is TGCAGTGCTAGTTGGACAGGGGGGAACTACGAGCAGTACTTC. It is translated as CSASWTGGNYEQYF.